This T cell receptor (beta chain) came from a study of T-cell memory formation after mild COVID-19. About the study: Clusters of TCRs were largely donor specific.

Of note for this clonotype: Its specificity is not known.

TCRalpha and TCRbeta libraries used 5'RACE with constant-segment primers and UMIs. TCRdb itself ran the 5' RACE reads through MiXCR, one entry per CDR3 protein. This table holds about 400,000 distinct CDR3 sequences, 20% to 25% found once. Study outcomes and limitations: Mainly in CM and EM were contracting CD4+ clones; CD8+ were in EMRA. Clones that shrank (day 15 to 85) were balanced CD4/CD8, whereas later expanders leaned CD4+.

CDR1 and CDR2 (germline): SQVTM, ANQGSEA. CDR3 length: 16 residues. V shed 2 bases and J shed 7 bases, with 21 bases lying between them. Sample: PBMCs or a T cell subset sorted from them (not recorded which). The genes are TRBV29-1 and TRBJ1-5, with a weak D call TRBD1 (6 bases). The receptor was derived from an adult woman who had mild COVID-19 (a few samples of this study predate the infection). Cell type and time point are not known. The DNA of the CDR3 is TGCAGCGTTGAATTACCCGGCGGGACATCGGGCCAGCCCCAGCATTTT. Translation gives CSVELPGGTSGQPQHF.